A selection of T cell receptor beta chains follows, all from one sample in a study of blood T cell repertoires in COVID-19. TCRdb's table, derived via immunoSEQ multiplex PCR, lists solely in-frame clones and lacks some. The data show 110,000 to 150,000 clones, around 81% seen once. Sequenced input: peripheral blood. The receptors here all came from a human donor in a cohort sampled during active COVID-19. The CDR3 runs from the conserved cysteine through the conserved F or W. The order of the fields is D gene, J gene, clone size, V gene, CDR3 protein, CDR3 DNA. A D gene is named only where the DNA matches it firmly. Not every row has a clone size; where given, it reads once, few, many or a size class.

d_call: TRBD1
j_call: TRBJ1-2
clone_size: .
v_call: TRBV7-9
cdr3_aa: CASSPNFGTANYGYTF
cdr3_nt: TGTGCCAGCAGCCCCAACTTCGGGACAGCCAACTATGGCTACACCTTC

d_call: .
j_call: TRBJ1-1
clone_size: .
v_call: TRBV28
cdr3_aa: CASTLERNTEAFF
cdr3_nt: TGTGCCAGCACCCTCGAGCGAAACACTGAAGCTTTCTTT

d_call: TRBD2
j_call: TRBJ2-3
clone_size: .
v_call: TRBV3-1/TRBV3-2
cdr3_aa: CASSPLAGGTTDTQYF
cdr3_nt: TGTGCCAGCAGCCCTCTAGCGGGAGGGACCACAGATACGCAGTATTTT

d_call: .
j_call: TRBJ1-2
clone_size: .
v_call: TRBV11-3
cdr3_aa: CASSPGPTPGEDGYTF
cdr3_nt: TGTGCCAGCAGCCCAGGCCCCACCCCGGGGGAAGATGGCTACACCTTC

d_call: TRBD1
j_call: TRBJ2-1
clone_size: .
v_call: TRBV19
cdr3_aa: CASSRDRVANEQFF
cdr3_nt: TGTGCCAGTAGTCGGGACAGGGTTGCCAATGAGCAGTTCTTC

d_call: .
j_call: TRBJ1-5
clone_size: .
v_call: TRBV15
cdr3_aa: CATSRDLVLHQPQHF
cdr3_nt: TGTGCCACCAGCAGAGACCTTGTCCTCCATCAGCCCCAGCATTTT

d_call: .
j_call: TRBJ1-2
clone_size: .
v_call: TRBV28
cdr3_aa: CASSLIGGFYGYTF
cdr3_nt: TGTGCCAGCAGTTTGATAGGGGGTTTCTATGGCTACACCTTC

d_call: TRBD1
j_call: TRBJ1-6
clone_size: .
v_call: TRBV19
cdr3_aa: CASSLLSGTVNSPLHF
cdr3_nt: TGTGCCAGTAGTCTCCTCTCCGGGACAGTTAATTCACCCCTCCACTTT

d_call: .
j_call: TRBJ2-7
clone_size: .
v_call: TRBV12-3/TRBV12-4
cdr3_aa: CASSDSSYEQYF
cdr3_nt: TGTGCCAGCTCGGACAGTTCCTACGAGCAGTACTTC

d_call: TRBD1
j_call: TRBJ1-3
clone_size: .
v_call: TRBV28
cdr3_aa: CASSGTGGNTIYF
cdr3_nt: TGTGCCAGCAGCGGGACAGGCGGAAACACCATATATTTT

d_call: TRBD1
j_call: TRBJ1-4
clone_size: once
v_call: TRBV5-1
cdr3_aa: CASSFAQGFRENEKLFF
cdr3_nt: TGCGCCAGCAGCTTTGCACAGGGGTTCAGGGAGAACGAAAAACTGTTTTTT

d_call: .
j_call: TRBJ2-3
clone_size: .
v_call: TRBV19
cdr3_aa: CASSTTYPTSGLPDTQYF
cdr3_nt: TGTGCCAGTAGTACAACCTACCCCACGAGCGGCCTGCCGGATACGCAGTATTTT

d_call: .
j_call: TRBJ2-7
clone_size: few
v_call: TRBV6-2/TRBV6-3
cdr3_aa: CASSDTLPHQYF
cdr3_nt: TGTGCCAGCAGTGATACGCTGCCACACCAGTACTTC

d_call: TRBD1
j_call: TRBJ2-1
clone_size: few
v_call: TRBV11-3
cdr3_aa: CASSQSPGGPSYNEQFF
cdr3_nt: TGTGCCAGCAGCCAGAGTCCAGGGGGCCCGTCCTACAATGAGCAGTTCTTC

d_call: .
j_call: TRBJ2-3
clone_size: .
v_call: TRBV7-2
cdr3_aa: CASSLAHTDTQYF
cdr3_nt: TGTGCCAGCAGCCTCGCACACACAGATACGCAGTATTTT

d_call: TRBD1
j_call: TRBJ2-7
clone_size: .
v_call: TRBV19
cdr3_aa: CASSTTGGSYEQYF
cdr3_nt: TGTGCCAGTAGTACCACAGGGGGCTCCTACGAGCAGTACTTC

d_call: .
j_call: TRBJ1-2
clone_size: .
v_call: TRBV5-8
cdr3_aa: CASRLDSYGYTF
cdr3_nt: TGTGCCAGCAGATTGGACAGCTATGGCTACACCTTC

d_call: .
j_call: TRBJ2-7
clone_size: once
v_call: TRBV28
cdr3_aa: CASSFQTYEQYF
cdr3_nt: TGTGCCAGCAGTTTCCAGACCTACGAGCAGTACTTC

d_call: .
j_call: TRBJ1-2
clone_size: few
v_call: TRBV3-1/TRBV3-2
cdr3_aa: CASSDGRPYGYTF
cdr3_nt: TGTGCCAGCAGCGACGGCAGGCCCTATGGCTACACCTTC

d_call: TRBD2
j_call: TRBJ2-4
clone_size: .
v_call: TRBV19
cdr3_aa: CASMTSGVANIQYF
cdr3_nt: TGTGCCAGTATGACTAGCGGGGTAGCCAACATTCAGTACTTC

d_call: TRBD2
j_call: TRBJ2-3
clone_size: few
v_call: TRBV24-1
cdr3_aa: CATSEPAGGTDTQYF
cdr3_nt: TGTGCCACCAGTGAACCAGCGGGGGGCACAGATACGCAGTATTTT

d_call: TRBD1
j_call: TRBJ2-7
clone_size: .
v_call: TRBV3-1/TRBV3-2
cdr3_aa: CASSRTGTNYEQYF
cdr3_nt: TGTGCCAGCAGCCGGACAGGAACGAACTACGAGCAGTACTTC

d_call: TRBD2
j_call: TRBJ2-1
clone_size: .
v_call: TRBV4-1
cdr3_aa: CASSHRTSGQYNEQFF
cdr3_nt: TGCGCCAGCAGCCACCGGACTAGCGGGCAGTACAATGAGCAGTTCTTC

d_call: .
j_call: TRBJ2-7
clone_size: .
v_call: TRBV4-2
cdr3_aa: CASSQAQGKAYEQYF
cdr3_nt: TGTGCCAGCAGCCAAGCACAGGGTAAGGCCTACGAGCAGTACTTC

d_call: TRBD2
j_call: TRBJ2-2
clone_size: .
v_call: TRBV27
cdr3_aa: CASSRLAGVGTGELFF
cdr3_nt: TGTGCCAGCAGTCGTCTAGCGGGGGTTGGAACCGGGGAGCTGTTTTTT

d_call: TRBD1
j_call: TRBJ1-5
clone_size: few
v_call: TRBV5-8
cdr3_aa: CASSFGQGAQPQHF
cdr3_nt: TGTGCCAGCAGCTTTGGACAGGGGGCCCAGCCCCAGCATTTT

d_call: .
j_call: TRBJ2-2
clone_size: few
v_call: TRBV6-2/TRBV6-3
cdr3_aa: CASSYQGGLTGELFF
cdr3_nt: TGTGCCAGCAGTTACCAGGGGGGCCTAACCGGGGAGCTGTTTTTT

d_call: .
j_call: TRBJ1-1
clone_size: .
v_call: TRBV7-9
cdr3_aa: CASSLAGPGEAFF
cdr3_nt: TGTGCCAGCAGCTTGGCGGGGCCAGGTGAAGCTTTCTTT

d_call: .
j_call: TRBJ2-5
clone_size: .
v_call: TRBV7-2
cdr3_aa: CASSSDFQETQYF
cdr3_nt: TGTGCCAGCAGCTCGGACTTCCAAGAGACCCAGTACTTC

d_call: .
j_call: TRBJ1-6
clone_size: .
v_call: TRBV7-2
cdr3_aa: CASSLNPAGGYNSPLHF
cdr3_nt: TGTGCCAGCAGCTTAAATCCCGCGGGCGGGTATAATTCACCCCTCCACTTT

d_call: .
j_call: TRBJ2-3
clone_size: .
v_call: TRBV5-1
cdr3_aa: CASSRTNLASTDTQYF
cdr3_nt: TGCGCCAGCAGCCGGACTAACCTAGCGAGTACAGATACGCAGTATTTT